This record looks at one T cell receptor beta chain sequence and its context. This entry is derived from a study of cytomegalovirus exposure and HLA in healthy donors. V was trimmed by 1 base and J by 5 bases, leaving 11 bases between them. The germline CDR1 and CDR2 sequences are SGHDN and FVKESK. The CDR3 is 15 residues long. Only in-frame clones appear in the TCRdb table, and some are missing; sequencing was by immunoSEQ multiplex PCR. The sample lists fewer than 75,000 clones, around 95% seen once, with about 2.1% in the top ten. This clonotype was sampled from a woman between 18 and 29 years old in good health and CMV-seropositive. Material for sequencing was PBMCs. This rearrangement joins TRBV14 to TRBJ1-4; a weak D match, TRBD1 (6 bases). The CDR3 DNA sequence: TGTGCCAGCAGCCAAGCAGGGGCGATCAATGAAAAACTGTTTTTT. This codes for CASSQAGAINEKLFF.